The rows below give T cell receptor beta chains drawn from one sample of a study of OX40 agonist ivuxolimab in advanced cancers. The data were produced by immunoSEQ multiplex PCR, yet TCRdb's version contains in-frame clones alone and is incomplete. The data show 82,000 or so clones, about 85% seen once. This specimen consisted of CD4+ or CD8+ T cells sorted from blood, obtained in a trial of the OX40 agonist ivuxolimab. Receptors were obtained from an adult with an advanced solid tumor such as melanoma, head and neck, liver or kidney cancer. CDR3s leave out the opening cysteine and the closing phenylalanine or tryptophan.

V	J	CDR3
TRBV7-2	TRBJ2-3	ASSLDISVADTQY
TRBV27	TRBJ2-5	ASSYRDGETQY
TRBV6-1	TRBJ2-3	ASSEGDSTDTQY
TRBV10-3	TRBJ1-2	AISPKDAGQGRSYGYT
TRBV28	TRBJ2-3	AAGPMRQAKDTQY
TRBV28	TRBJ2-3	ASSPHRLSRGVEDTQY
TRBV5-1	TRBJ2-7	ASRQGTEYEQY
TRBV6-1	TRBJ1-4	ASSAGPSTNEKLF
TRBV7-6	TRBJ2-3	ASSPRGAPDTQY
TRBV6-4	TRBJ2-3	ASSVERGCTDTQY
TRBV18	TRBJ1-5	ASSPQGLVQPQH
TRBV5-5	TRBJ2-1	ASSLVRQEQF
TRBV6-1	TRBJ2-7	ASTRTLGREQY
TRBV11-2	TRBJ1-2	ASSPDRDYGYT
TRBV19	TRBJ2-2	ASNSGGETGELF
TRBV6-5	TRBJ2-2	ASSPRTSLAGELF
TRBV6-6	TRBJ1-5	ASSYSSAVDNQPQH
TRBV19	TRBJ2-5	ASKRTGPQETQY
TRBV7-9	TRBJ1-5	ASSLEENQPQH
TRBV4-3	TRBJ2-7	ASSQDRPGGARIQQY
TRBV28	TRBJ1-5	ASSLAVQPQH
TRBV15	TRBJ2-3	ATSRGRRLAGGSTQY
TRBV5-4	TRBJ1-4	ASSLGGQWVNEKLF
TRBV6-1	TRBJ2-5	ASSEGTETQY
TRBV19	TRBJ1-2	ASSRRAPAGGYT